This TCR beta chain was sequenced during a study of T cell clonality in common variable immunodeficiency. This clone was recorded at least ten times. The read gets to within 3 residues of the CDR3 end, and the germline J gene fills in the rest. TCRdb keeps only in-frame clones here, not all; method: immunoSEQ multiplex PCR. The table lists about 52,000 clones, with no singletons. The CDR3 is 15 amino acids. Looked up from germline, CDR1 is MNHNS and CDR2 is SASEGT. The V gene lost 3 bases and the J gene lost 4 bases, with 13 bases spanning the gap. The V gene is TRBV6-1, the J gene TRBJ2-1, with D tentatively TRBD1 (5 bases). The source is a person aged 18 to 70 in good health. Material for sequencing was peripheral blood mononuclear cells. Incomplete CDR3 DNA: TGTGCCAGCAGTGACTTTTTAGGGGCATACAATGAG. It codes for CASSDFLGAYNE. The complete CDR3 reads CASSDFLGAYNEQFF.